Listed below are T cell receptor beta chains from one sample, sequenced in a study of Ad26.COV2.S vaccination and SARS-CoV-2 variants. Assay: immunoSEQ multiplex PCR; the TCRdb copy retains only in-frame clones and omits some. The sample has 440,000 or so clones, roughly 87% seen once. The sequenced sample was peripheral blood, obtained in a trial of Ad26.COV2.S vaccine versus placebo. The receptors shown here come from a person between 18 and 65 years old who received the Ad26.COV2.S COVID-19 vaccine or a placebo. The CDR3 runs from the conserved cysteine through the conserved F or W. Each record gives: clone size, J gene, D gene, V gene, CDR3 DNA, CDR3 protein. D genes are given only for firm matches. For some rows the clone size is stated as once, few or many, or as a class when expanded; others skip it.

abundance: -
j_gene: TRBJ2-3
d_gene: TRBD2
v_gene: TRBV6-6
CDR3nt: TGTGCCAGCAGTCCGATCCTCGAGATTCGAACGGGGGGGCTTAGAGATACGCAGTATTTT
CDR3aa: CASSPILEIRTGGLRDTQYF

abundance: -
j_gene: TRBJ2-7
d_gene: TRBD1
v_gene: TRBV24-1
CDR3nt: TGTGCCACCAGCCCGGGACAGGGCTACGAGCAGTACTTC
CDR3aa: CATSPGQGYEQYF

abundance: -
j_gene: TRBJ1-1
d_gene: -
v_gene: TRBV5-1
CDR3nt: TGCGCCAGCAGCTTGAGCTCGCGCCCAATGGGGGTCTTCTTT
CDR3aa: CASSLSSRPMGVFF

abundance: -
j_gene: TRBJ1-2
d_gene: TRBD1
v_gene: TRBV9
CDR3nt: TGTGCCAGCAGCGGGACAGGTTCTAACTATGGCTACACCTTC
CDR3aa: CASSGTGSNYGYTF

abundance: few
j_gene: TRBJ2-6
d_gene: TRBD1
v_gene: TRBV28
CDR3nt: TGTGCCATCACCGGGACAGGGGTGGCTGGGGCCAACGTCCTGACTTTC
CDR3aa: CAITGTGVAGANVLTF

abundance: -
j_gene: TRBJ2-7
d_gene: -
v_gene: TRBV6-5
CDR3nt: TGTGCCAGCAGCGTGGCGGGATCCCCTACGAAGCAGTACTTC
CDR3aa: CASSVAGSPTKQYF

abundance: -
j_gene: TRBJ2-1
d_gene: TRBD2
v_gene: TRBV5-1
CDR3nt: TGCGCCAGCAGCAAGAGGACAGAAGGGACTAGCGGGCAAAGCTCCTACAATGAGCAGTTCTTC
CDR3aa: CASSKRTEGTSGQSSYNEQFF

abundance: -
j_gene: TRBJ2-1
d_gene: TRBD2
v_gene: TRBV3-1/TRBV3-2
CDR3nt: TGTGCCAGCAGCCGATATGGACTAGCGGGAGGGGGCTCCTACAATGAGCAGTTCTTC
CDR3aa: CASSRYGLAGGGSYNEQFF

abundance: -
j_gene: TRBJ2-5
d_gene: -
v_gene: TRBV4-1
CDR3nt: TGCGCCAGCAGCCACCCCGCGGGGACCCAGTACTTC
CDR3aa: CASSHPAGTQYF

abundance: -
j_gene: TRBJ1-1
d_gene: -
v_gene: TRBV6-6
CDR3nt: TGTGCCAGCAGAGAAAGACATGGTTTAGGAAACACTGAAGCTTTCTTT
CDR3aa: CASRERHGLGNTEAFF

abundance: -
j_gene: TRBJ1-3
d_gene: -
v_gene: TRBV9
CDR3nt: TGTGCCAGCAGCGTAGAGTTAATATCGCCTGCGGCTGGAAACACCATATATTTT
CDR3aa: CASSVELISPAAGNTIYF

abundance: once
j_gene: TRBJ2-5
d_gene: TRBD2
v_gene: TRBV7-9
CDR3nt: TGTGCCAGCAGCTTAGCGGGACTAAATATGGAGACCCAGTACTTC
CDR3aa: CASSLAGLNMETQYF

abundance: -
j_gene: TRBJ2-3
d_gene: TRBD1
v_gene: TRBV13
CDR3nt: TGTGCCAGCAGCAGCCGGGACAGGAGCACAGATACGCAGTATTTT
CDR3aa: CASSSRDRSTDTQYF

abundance: -
j_gene: TRBJ1-6
d_gene: -
v_gene: TRBV5-1
CDR3nt: TGCGCCAGCAGTCCCACAGGAGACTATAATTCACCCCTCCACTTT
CDR3aa: CASSPTGDYNSPLHF

abundance: -
j_gene: TRBJ2-1
d_gene: TRBD2
v_gene: TRBV25-1
CDR3nt: TGTGCCAGCGCGGTGCAGGGCGGGGGGCGTCAGCAGTTCTTC
CDR3aa: CASAVQGGGRQQFF

abundance: -
j_gene: TRBJ2-7
d_gene: TRBD1
v_gene: TRBV5-1
CDR3nt: TGCGCCAGCAGCTTGGAGGGACAGGGGATCCGCGAGCAGTACTTC
CDR3aa: CASSLEGQGIREQYF

abundance: once
j_gene: TRBJ1-6
d_gene: -
v_gene: TRBV6-5
CDR3nt: TGTGCCAGCAGTCGGCAGGTGGCTAATTCACCCCTCCACTTT
CDR3aa: CASSRQVANSPLHF

abundance: -
j_gene: TRBJ2-1
d_gene: -
v_gene: TRBV30
CDR3nt: TGTGCCTGGAGGGCACCCGGGAGCCACAATGAGCAGTTCTTC
CDR3aa: CAWRAPGSHNEQFF

abundance: -
j_gene: TRBJ1-5
d_gene: -
v_gene: TRBV6-1
CDR3nt: TGTGCCAGCAGTGACCGTAGATACGATAGCAATCAGCCCCAGCATTTT
CDR3aa: CASSDRRYDSNQPQHF

abundance: -
j_gene: TRBJ1-2
d_gene: -
v_gene: TRBV27
CDR3nt: TGTGCCACCTACGGGGCACCATGGGGTGGCTACACCTTC
CDR3aa: CATYGAPWGGYTF

abundance: -
j_gene: TRBJ1-1
d_gene: -
v_gene: TRBV6-5
CDR3nt: TGTGCCAGCAGTCGAGGCGGGATCTCCACTGAAGCTTTCTTT
CDR3aa: CASSRGGISTEAFF

abundance: -
j_gene: TRBJ2-1
d_gene: -
v_gene: TRBV19
CDR3nt: TGTGCCAGTAGTGCGGTCCGTGAGCAGTTCTTC
CDR3aa: CASSAVREQFF